Detailed here is one TCR beta chain. What it recognizes is unknown. This record belongs to a study of prognosis after radiotherapy for stage I lung cancer. For the study at large: Newly diagnosed primary stage I lung tumors occurred in some 15 patients, and oligometastatic NSCLC after surgical resection of the primary tumor occurred in several. General study points: In patients who developed distant metastases, Shannon entropy measured after stereotactic body radiation therapy was lower, and baseline Shannon entropy was not associated with metastases. Differing TRBV and TRBJ gene usage was reportedly seen between patients with and without metastases.

TCR beta CDR3 amplification from genomic DNA was performed by two-round multiplex PCR. Used in first-round PCR were primers specific to each TRBV and TRBJ gene. TCRdb re-called the multiplex PCR reads with MiXCR, one entry per CDR3 protein. The repertoire holds 13,000 or so distinct CDR3 sequences, with around half as singletons. Peripheral venous blood was drawn in roughly 5.4-milliliter volumes, with a draw taken at each of two separate time points. The CDR3 is made up of 17 amino acids. The V end was cut by 1 base, the J end by 8 bases, with 18 bases between. Looked up from germline, CDR1 is SEHNR and CDR2 is FQNEAQ (reference sequence).

The rearrangement uses TRBV7-9 and TRBJ2-6, with a possible D match to TRBD1 (5 bases). The clonotype comes from a donor over 45 with non-small cell lung cancer. The material sequenced was PBMCs, taken before or after stereotactic body radiation therapy (not recorded which). The CDR3 region is CASSLGGSSSVTNVLTF. The DNA of the CDR3 is TGTGCCAGCAGCTTAGGGGGCTCCAGCTCTGTGACCAACGTCCTGACTTTC.